Reported below is one T cell receptor beta chain. A junction end diverges from the germline sequence, so it may reflect a read error. Germline V gene sequence: CDR1 SGHRS, CDR2 YFSETQ. The CDR3 sequence is 18 residues long. This specimen comes from a study of blood T cells in healthy people across ages. Donation came from healthy Caucasian individuals in Russia who were aged roughly 6 to 95. No fewer than 6 micrograms of total RNA were isolated from every sample. Together with a sample-barcoded 5' primer, a J-beta primer mix was included in a second PCR lasting about 7 to 12 cycles. Every cDNA molecule bore a tag from a template-switch adaptor containing 12 random nucleotides. Via MiXCR, TCRdb re-called the 5' RACE reads, giving one row per CDR3 protein. The repertoire has about 1.5 million distinct CDR3 sequences, 42% of them found once; the top ten carry approximately 4%.

This sequence was found in a young woman in good health. The sample was blood. V usage is TRBV5-1 and J usage is TRBJ2-3; 14 nucleotides match TRBD2. CDR3 DNA: TGTGCCAGCAGCTCCGGACTAGCGGGGGGACTAAGCACAGATACGCAGTATTTT. It codes for CASSSGLAGGLSTDTQYF.